This entry features one T cell receptor (beta chain) sequence. Its specificity is unknown. CDR3 length equals 15 residues. The V segment lost 6 bases and the J segment 0 bases; nucleotides outside the gene matches: 5. CDR1 is SGHTA and CDR2 is FQGNSA in the germline V gene. This entry comes from a study of OX40 agonist ivuxolimab in advanced cancers. Study-level information: Patient treatment consisted of intravenous ivuxolimab administration every 2 weeks at 0.01 to 10 mg/kg. Partial responses were seen in three patients, one with hepatocellular carcinoma and two with cutaneous melanoma. Study conclusions and caveats: More expanded clones were seen, on average, in CD8+ T cells than in CD4+.

Data came from immunoSEQ multiplex PCR; TCRdb stores just in-frame clones and leaves some out. The data hold tens of thousands of clones, with around 87% observed a single time. Sequencing used CD4+ or CD8+ T cells sorted from blood, obtained in a trial of the OX40 agonist ivuxolimab. This receptor was obtained from an adult with an advanced solid tumor such as melanoma, head and neck, liver or kidney cancer. The V and J genes are TRBV7-2 and TRBJ1-3; 7 positions match TRBD1. CDR3 residues: CASRARGVSGNTIYF. DNA of the CDR3: TGTGCCAGCAGGGCCAGGGGGGTCTCTGGAAACACCATATATTTT.